This section outlines one T cell receptor beta chain sequence together with its context. Its antigen is unidentified. Looked up from germline, CDR1 is SGHRS and CDR2 is YFSETQ. Germline trimming cut 6 bases from V and 7 bases from J; bases unmatched to any gene: 8. The CDR3 has 15 residues. Sequenced by immunoSEQ multiplex PCR; TCRdb stores in-frame clones only, minus some. The sample lists some 92,000 clones, 92% occurring once. The data originate from a study of graft-versus-host responses after intestinal transplantation. As for the study in general: All recipients got anti-thymocyte globulin induction, then tacrolimus and steroids for roughly 3 years.

Notes on the study in general: Allograft clonal ratios (graft-versus-host to host-versus-graft) were high in patients who had graft-donor T cell macrochimerism. Peak circulating GvH clone levels tracked with early post-transplant HvG declines.

Sample: unstimulated CD4+ T cells sorted from spleen or lymph node cells, taken before intestinal transplant. This clonotype originated in a human donor who received an intestinal transplant. The chain couples TRBV5-1 to TRBJ2-1; 12 bases are shared with TRBD2. In nucleotides, the CDR3 is TGCGCCAGCATCCTTGGGACTAGCGGGCTTAATGAGCAGTTCTTC. Protein product: CASILGTSGLNEQFF.